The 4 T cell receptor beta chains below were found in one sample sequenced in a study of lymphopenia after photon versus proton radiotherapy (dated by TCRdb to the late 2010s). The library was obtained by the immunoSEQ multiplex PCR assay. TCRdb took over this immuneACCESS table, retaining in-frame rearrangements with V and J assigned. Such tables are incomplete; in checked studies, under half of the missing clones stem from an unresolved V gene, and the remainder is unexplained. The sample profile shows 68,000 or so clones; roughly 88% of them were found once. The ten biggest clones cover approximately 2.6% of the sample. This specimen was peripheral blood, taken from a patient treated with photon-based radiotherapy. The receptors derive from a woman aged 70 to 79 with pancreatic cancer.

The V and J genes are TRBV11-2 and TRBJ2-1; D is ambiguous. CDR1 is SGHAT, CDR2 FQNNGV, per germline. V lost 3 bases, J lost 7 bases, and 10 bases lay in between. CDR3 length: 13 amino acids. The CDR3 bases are TGTGCCAGCAGCTTGTTTTCGACTAATGAGCAGTTCTTC. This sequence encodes CASSLFSTNEQFF.

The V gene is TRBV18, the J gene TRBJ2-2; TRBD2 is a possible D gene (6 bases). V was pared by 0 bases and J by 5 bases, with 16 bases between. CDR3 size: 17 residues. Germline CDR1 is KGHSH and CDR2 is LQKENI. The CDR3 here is CASSPPAAGPLTGELFF. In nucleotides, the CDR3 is TGTGCCAGCTCACCACCCGCGGCGGGACCACTTACCGGGGAGCTGTTTTTT.

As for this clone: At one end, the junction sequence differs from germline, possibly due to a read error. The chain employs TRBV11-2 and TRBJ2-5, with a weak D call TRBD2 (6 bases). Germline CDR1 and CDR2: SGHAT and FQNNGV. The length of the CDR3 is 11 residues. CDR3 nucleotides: TGTGCCAGCAGCTTAGATGGGACTGGGAACTTC. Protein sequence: CASSLDGTGNF.

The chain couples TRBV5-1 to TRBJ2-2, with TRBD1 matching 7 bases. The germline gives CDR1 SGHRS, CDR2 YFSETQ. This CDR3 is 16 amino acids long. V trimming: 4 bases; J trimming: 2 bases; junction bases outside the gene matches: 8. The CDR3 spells CASSAPGQINTGELFF. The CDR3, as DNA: TGCGCCAGCAGCGCCCCGGGACAGATCAACACCGGGGAGCTGTTTTTT.